A selection of T cell receptor beta chains follows, all from one sample in a study of cytomegalovirus exposure and HLA in healthy donors. Profiled with immunoSEQ multiplex PCR; TCRdb holds only in-frame clones, not every one. Of around 150,000 clones listed, roughly four fifths are singletons. Sequences were obtained from PBMCs. These receptor sequences come from a young man in good health and CMV-seropositive. Both conserved end residues are part of each CDR3. D genes are given only for firm matches. The size field is filled for only some rows; it gives once, few, many or a size class.

size: few; D: NA; J: TRBJ1-2; V: TRBV7-2; CDR3: CASSPDNNYGYTF; DNA: TGTGCCAGCAGCCCGGACAACAACTATGGCTACACCTTC
size: many; D: NA; J: TRBJ2-7; V: TRBV10-3; CDR3: CAISERGDSYEQYF; DNA: TGTGCCATCAGCGAGAGGGGCGACTCCTACGAGCAGTACTTC
size: NA; D: NA; J: TRBJ1-6; V: TRBV6-5; CDR3: CASSYSAGAGNSPLHF; DNA: TGTGCCAGCAGTTACTCGGCAGGGGCTGGGAATTCACCCCTCCACTTT
size: NA; D: TRBD2; J: TRBJ2-1; V: TRBV11-2; CDR3: CASSPSGGRYNEQFF; DNA: TGTGCCAGCAGCCCTAGCGGGGGACGCTACAATGAGCAGTTCTTC
size: NA; D: TRBD1; J: TRBJ1-2; V: TRBV6-5; CDR3: CASRIPTGEDYGYTF; DNA: TGTGCCAGCAGGATTCCAACAGGGGAGGACTATGGCTACACCTTC
size: NA; D: TRBD1; J: TRBJ1-5; V: TRBV27; CDR3: CASSAYGQGGNQPQHF; DNA: TGTGCCAGCAGTGCCTATGGACAGGGGGGGAATCAGCCCCAGCATTTT
size: NA; D: TRBD1; J: TRBJ2-5; V: TRBV11-2; CDR3: CASSSGQGETQYF; DNA: TGTGCCAGCAGCTCTGGACAGGGGGAGACCCAGTACTTC
size: few; D: TRBD1; J: TRBJ2-3; V: TRBV7-9; CDR3: CASTPMGRDSDF; DNA: TGTGCCAGCACCCCAATGGGACGGGACAGCGATTTT
size: NA; D: NA; J: TRBJ1-1; V: TRBV7-8; CDR3: CASSPPVPGMRTEAFF; DNA: TGTGCCAGCAGCCCCCCGGTCCCAGGGATGAGGACTGAAGCTTTCTTT
size: few; D: NA; J: TRBJ1-5; V: TRBV6-6; CDR3: CASSYRRDQPQHF; DNA: TGTGCCAGCAGTTACCGGAGGGATCAGCCCCAGCATTTT
size: few; D: NA; J: TRBJ1-5; V: TRBV7-9; CDR3: CASSSGRGDQPQHF; DNA: TGTGCCAGCAGCTCCGGACGGGGGGATCAGCCCCAGCATTTT
size: NA; D: TRBD1; J: TRBJ1-5; V: TRBV15; CDR3: CATSREDRGNQPQHF; DNA: TGTGCCACCAGCAGGGAAGACAGGGGGAATCAGCCCCAGCATTTT
size: few; D: NA; J: TRBJ1-2; V: TRBV7-2; CDR3: CASSLNSGWLQGYTF; DNA: TGTGCCAGCAGCTTAAATTCAGGGTGGTTGCAGGGCTACACCTTC
size: NA; D: TRBD1; J: TRBJ2-7; V: TRBV2; CDR3: CAGSKDRAYEQYF; DNA: TGTGCCGGCTCGAAGGACAGGGCCTACGAGCAGTACTTC
size: few; D: TRBD1; J: TRBJ1-2; V: TRBV9; CDR3: CASRPSGQGGYTF; DNA: TGTGCCAGCAGACCTTCAGGACAGGGCGGCTACACCTTC
size: NA; D: NA; J: TRBJ2-7; V: TRBV6-6; CDR3: CASRWTGTYEQYF; DNA: TGTGCCAGCAGGTGGACGGGAACCTACGAGCAGTACTTC
size: once; D: NA; J: TRBJ2-3; V: TRBV29-1; CDR3: CSVEEGSVFTDTQYF; DNA: TGCAGCGTTGAAGAGGGTAGCGTATTCACAGATACGCAGTATTTT
size: NA; D: NA; J: TRBJ2-2; V: TRBV29-1; CDR3: CSVDQGNTGELFF; DNA: TGCAGCGTTGACCAGGGGAACACCGGGGAGCTGTTTTTT
size: NA; D: NA; J: TRBJ1-1; V: TRBV9; CDR3: CASNYRENTEAFF; DNA: TGTGCCAGCAATTACAGGGAGAACACTGAAGCTTTCTTT
size: NA; D: TRBD1; J: TRBJ2-2; V: TRBV19; CDR3: CASSRGTGNTGELFF; DNA: TGTGCCAGTAGTAGAGGGACAGGAAACACCGGGGAGCTGTTTTTT
size: once; D: NA; J: TRBJ1-1; V: TRBV6-1; CDR3: CASSARGFTAEAFF; DNA: TGTGCCAGCAGTGCTAGGGGATTTACGGCTGAAGCTTTCTTT
size: NA; D: NA; J: TRBJ2-1; V: TRBV2; CDR3: CASSEREGIYNEQFF; DNA: TGTGCCAGCAGTGAACGTGAGGGTATTTACAATGAGCAGTTCTTC
size: NA; D: NA; J: TRBJ2-5; V: TRBV19; CDR3: CASSIEGALGGGQETQYF; DNA: TGTGCCAGTAGTATAGAGGGGGCCCTGGGGGGGGGCCAAGAGACCCAGTACTTC
size: NA; D: TRBD1; J: TRBJ2-2; V: TRBV15; CDR3: CATSSVYRGVNTGELFF; DNA: TGTGCCACCAGCAGCGTATACAGGGGAGTGAACACCGGGGAGCTGTTTTTT
size: NA; D: TRBD1; J: TRBJ2-5; V: TRBV18; CDR3: CASSPTGETQYF; DNA: TGTGCCAGCTCACCGACAGGGGAGACCCAGTACTTC
size: NA; D: NA; J: TRBJ1-2; V: TRBV28; CDR3: CASVRPMGANYGYTF; DNA: TGTGCCAGCGTCCGGCCTATGGGCGCTAACTATGGCTACACCTTC
size: NA; D: TRBD1; J: TRBJ1-6; V: TRBV2; CDR3: CASRKDRVNNSPLHF; DNA: TGTGCCAGCAGGAAGGACAGGGTAAATAATTCACCCCTCCACTTT
size: NA; D: TRBD2; J: TRBJ2-3; V: TRBV5-6; CDR3: CASRTSGPGTDTQYF; DNA: TGTGCCAGCCGCACTAGCGGGCCAGGCACAGATACGCAGTATTTT
size: NA; D: TRBD1; J: TRBJ2-2; V: TRBV9; CDR3: CASSDRGSLGGELFF; DNA: TGTGCCAGCAGCGACAGGGGGAGCCTTGGCGGGGAGCTGTTTTTT
size: NA; D: TRBD1; J: TRBJ1-2; V: TRBV18; CDR3: CASSPRQGATEGYTF; DNA: TGTGCCAGCTCACCAAGGCAGGGGGCGACTGAGGGCTACACCTTC
size: NA; D: TRBD1; J: TRBJ1-1; V: TRBV11-2; CDR3: CASSIQGWNTEAFF; DNA: TGTGCCAGCAGCATACAGGGGTGGAACACTGAAGCTTTCTTT
size: NA; D: NA; J: TRBJ2-5; V: TRBV7-2; CDR3: CASSSGLSQETQYF; DNA: TGTGCCAGCAGCTCGGGACTGAGCCAAGAGACCCAGTACTTC
size: once; D: NA; J: TRBJ2-5; V: TRBV5-6; CDR3: CASSLGERRETQYF; DNA: TGTGCCAGCAGCTTGGGAGAGCGACGCGAGACCCAGTACTTC
size: NA; D: TRBD1; J: TRBJ1-5; V: TRBV2; CDR3: CASRASYQGAQPQHF; DNA: TGTGCCAGCAGAGCTAGCTACCAGGGGGCCCAGCCCCAGCATTTT
size: NA; D: NA; J: TRBJ2-1; V: TRBV5-1; CDR3: CASSSQGGLSNEQFF; DNA: TGCGCCAGCAGCTCACAGGGGGGGCTAAGTAATGAGCAGTTCTTC
size: once; D: TRBD1; J: TRBJ1-4; V: TRBV6-1; CDR3: CATRDRHNEKLFF; DNA: TGTGCCACCCGGGACAGACATAATGAAAAACTGTTTTTT
size: once; D: NA; J: TRBJ1-2; V: TRBV19; CDR3: CATKRVEGDYGYTF; DNA: TGTGCCACTAAGAGAGTGGAGGGTGACTATGGCTACACCTTC